This TCR beta chain was captured in a study of beta chain features in type 1 diabetes. Study results and caveats: The influence of HLA type on TCRB rearrangement stayed undetermined. Sequencing of cDNA might inflate the share of cells that strongly express TCR.

cDNA synthesis used the whole RNA isolate, giving expressed TCRB sequences. Only in-frame clones appear in the TCRdb table, and some are missing; sequencing was by immunoSEQ multiplex PCR. The data contain around 500,000 clones, approximately 10% of them singletons. V was cut by 1 base and J by 6 bases, with 17 bases left in between. Germline-derived CDR1 and CDR2 are SGDLS and YYNGEE. The CDR3 has 16 residues. This clone was detected only a few times. Its specificity is not known. Sequencing was performed on naive CD4+ T cells from blood. The chain joins TRBV9 to TRBJ2-1; the D call may be TRBD1 or TRBD2 (5 bases each). This clonotype originated in a young woman in good health. Here the CDR3 DNA reads TGTGCCAGCAGCGTAAGACCCGGGACGGCGGGCAATGAGCAGTTCTTC. This translates into CASSVRPGTAGNEQFF.